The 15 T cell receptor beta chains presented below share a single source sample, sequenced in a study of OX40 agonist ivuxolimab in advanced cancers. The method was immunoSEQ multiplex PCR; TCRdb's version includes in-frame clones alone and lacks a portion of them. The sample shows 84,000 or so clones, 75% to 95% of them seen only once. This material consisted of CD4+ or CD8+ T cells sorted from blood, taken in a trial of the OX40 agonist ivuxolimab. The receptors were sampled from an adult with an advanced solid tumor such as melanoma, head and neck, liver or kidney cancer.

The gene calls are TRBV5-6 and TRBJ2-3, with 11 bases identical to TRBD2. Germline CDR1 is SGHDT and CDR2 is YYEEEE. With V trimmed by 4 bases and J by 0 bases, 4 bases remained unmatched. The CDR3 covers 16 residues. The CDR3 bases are TGTGCCAGCAGCCAAAGGACTAGCGGGAGCACAGATACGCAGTATTTT. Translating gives CASSQRTSGSTDTQYF. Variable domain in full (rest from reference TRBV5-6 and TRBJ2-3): DAGVTQSPTHLIKTRGQQVTLRCSPKSGHDTVSWYQQALGQGPQFIFQYYEEEERQRGNFPDRFSGHQFPNYSSELNVNALLLGDSALYLCASSQRTSGSTDTQYFGPGTRLTVL.

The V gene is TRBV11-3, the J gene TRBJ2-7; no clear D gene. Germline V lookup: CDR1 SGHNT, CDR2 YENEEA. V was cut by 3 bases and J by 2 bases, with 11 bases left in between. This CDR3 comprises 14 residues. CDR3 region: CASSFYPSPYEQYF. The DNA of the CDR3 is TGTGCCAGCAGCTTTTATCCCAGCCCCTACGAGCAGTACTTC.

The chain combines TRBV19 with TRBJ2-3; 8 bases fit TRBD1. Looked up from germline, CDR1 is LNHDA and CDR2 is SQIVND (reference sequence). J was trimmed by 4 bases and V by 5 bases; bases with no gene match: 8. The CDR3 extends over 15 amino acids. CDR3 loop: CASSRQGWYADTQYF. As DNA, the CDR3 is TGTGCCAGTAGTCGACAGGGGTGGTACGCAGATACGCAGTATTTT.

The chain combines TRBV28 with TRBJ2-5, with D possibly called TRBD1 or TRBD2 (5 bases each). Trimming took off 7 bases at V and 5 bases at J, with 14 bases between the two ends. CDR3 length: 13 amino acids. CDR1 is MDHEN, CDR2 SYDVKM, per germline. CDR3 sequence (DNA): TGTGCCAGCATTGAGGGACGGTCGGAGACCCAGTACTTC. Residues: CASIEGRSETQYF. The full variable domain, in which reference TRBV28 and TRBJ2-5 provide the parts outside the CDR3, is DVKVTQSSRYLVKRTGEKVFLECVQDMDHENMFWYRQDPGLGLRLIYFSYDVKMKEKGDIPEGYSVSREKKERFSLILESASTNQTSMYLCASIEGRSETQYFGPGTRLLVL.

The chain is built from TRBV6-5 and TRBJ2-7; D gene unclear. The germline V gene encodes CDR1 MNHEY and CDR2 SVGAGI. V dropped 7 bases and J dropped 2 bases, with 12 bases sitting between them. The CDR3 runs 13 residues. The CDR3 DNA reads TGTGCCAGCAAGTCAGTAACCACCTACGAGCAGTACTTC. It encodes CASKSVTTYEQYF.

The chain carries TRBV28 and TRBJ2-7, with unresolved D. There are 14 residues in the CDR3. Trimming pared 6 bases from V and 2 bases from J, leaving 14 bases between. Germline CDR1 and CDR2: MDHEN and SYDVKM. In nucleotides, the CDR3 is TGTGCCAGCAGGCCGCCGGCGGCACCCTACGAGCAGTACTTC. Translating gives CASRPPAAPYEQYF.

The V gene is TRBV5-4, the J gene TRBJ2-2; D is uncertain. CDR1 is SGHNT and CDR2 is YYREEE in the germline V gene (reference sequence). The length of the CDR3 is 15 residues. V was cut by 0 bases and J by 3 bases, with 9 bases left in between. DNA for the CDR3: TGTGCCAGCAGCTTGGGGGAACTGGACACCGGGGAGCTGTTTTTT. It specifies CASSLGELDTGELFF. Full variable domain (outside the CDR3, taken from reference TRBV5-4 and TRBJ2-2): ETGVTQSPTHLIKTRGQQVTLRCSSQSGHNTVSWYQQALGQGPQFIFQYYREEENGRGNFPPRFSGLQFPNYSSELNVNALELDDSALYLCASSLGELDTGELFFGEGSRLTVL.

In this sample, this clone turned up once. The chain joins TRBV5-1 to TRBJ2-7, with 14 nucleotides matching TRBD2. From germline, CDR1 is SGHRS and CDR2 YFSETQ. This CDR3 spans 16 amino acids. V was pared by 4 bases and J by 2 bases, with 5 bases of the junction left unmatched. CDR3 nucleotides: TGCGCCAGCAGCCCCGGGACTAGCGGGAGAACCTACGAGCAGTACTTC. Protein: CASSPGTSGRTYEQYF.

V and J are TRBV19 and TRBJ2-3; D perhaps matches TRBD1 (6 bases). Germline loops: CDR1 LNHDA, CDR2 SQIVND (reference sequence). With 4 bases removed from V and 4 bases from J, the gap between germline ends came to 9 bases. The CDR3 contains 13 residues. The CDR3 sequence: CASSTGDSDTQYF. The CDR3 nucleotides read TGTGCCAGTAGTACAGGGGATTCAGATACGCAGTATTTT.

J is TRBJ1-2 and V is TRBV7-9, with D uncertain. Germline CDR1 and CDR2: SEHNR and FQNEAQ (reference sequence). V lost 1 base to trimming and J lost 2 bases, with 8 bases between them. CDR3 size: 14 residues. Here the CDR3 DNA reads TGTGCCAGCAGCTTAGGGCTGCCGAACTATGGCTACACCTTC. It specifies CASSLGLPNYGYTF.

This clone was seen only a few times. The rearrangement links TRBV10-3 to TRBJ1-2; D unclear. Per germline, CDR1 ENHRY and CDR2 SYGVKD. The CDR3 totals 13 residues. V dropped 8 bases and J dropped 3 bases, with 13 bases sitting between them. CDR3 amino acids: CAISSGSDYGYTF. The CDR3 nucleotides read TGTGCCATCTCATCCGGGTCGGACTATGGCTACACCTTC.

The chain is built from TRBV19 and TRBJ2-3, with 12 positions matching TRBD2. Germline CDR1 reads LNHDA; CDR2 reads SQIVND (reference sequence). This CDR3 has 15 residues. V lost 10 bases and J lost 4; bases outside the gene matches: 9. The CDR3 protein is CATQLAGGIADTQYF. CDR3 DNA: TGTGCCACTCAACTAGCGGGAGGAATCGCAGATACGCAGTATTTT.

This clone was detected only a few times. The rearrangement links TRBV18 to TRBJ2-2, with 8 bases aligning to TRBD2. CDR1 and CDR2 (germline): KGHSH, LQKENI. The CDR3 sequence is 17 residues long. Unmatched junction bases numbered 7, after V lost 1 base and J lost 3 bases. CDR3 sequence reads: CASSPRGGRRDTGELFF. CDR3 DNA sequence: TGTGCCAGCTCACCACGCGGGGGGCGGAGAGACACCGGGGAGCTGTTTTTT.

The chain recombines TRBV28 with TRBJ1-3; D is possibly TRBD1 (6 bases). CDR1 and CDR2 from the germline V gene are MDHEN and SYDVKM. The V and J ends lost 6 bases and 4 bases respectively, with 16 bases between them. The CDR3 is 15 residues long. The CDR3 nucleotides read TGTGCCAGCAGGACCACAGGGAGATACGGAAACACCATATATTTT. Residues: CASRTTGRYGNTIYF.

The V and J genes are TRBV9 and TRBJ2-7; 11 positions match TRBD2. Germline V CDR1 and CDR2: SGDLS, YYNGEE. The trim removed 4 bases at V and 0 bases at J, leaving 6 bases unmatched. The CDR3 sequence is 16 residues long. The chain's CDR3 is CASSITGTSGSYEQYF. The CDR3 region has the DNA TGTGCCAGCAGCATTACCGGGACTAGCGGCTCCTACGAGCAGTACTTC.